This entry lists 31 T cell receptor beta chains sequenced from one sample in a study of T cells in Graves' hyperthyroidism and ophthalmopathy. RNA transcripts gave rise to amplified TCR beta CDR3 regions. TCR CDR3 underwent first-round RT-PCR with the HTBI primer set. TCRdb redid the calling of the multiplex PCR reads with MiXCR, one entry per CDR3 protein. The sample carries 550,000 to 650,000 distinct CDR3 sequences, about 14% recorded once. The sample taken for sequencing was blood. The receptors stem from a woman aged 25 to 39 with Graves' hyperthyroidism that later progressed to Graves' ophthalmopathy.

In this sample, this clonotype turned up many times. The V gene is TRBV6-2 or TRBV6-3, the J gene TRBJ1-1; D unresolved. Trimming took 6 bases from V and 5 from J, leaving 10 bases between them. The CDR3 runs to 12 residues. The germline gives CDR1 MNHEY, CDR2 SVGEGT. DNA of the CDR3: TGTGCCAGCAGCCTGTTGAGGACTGAAGCTTTCTTT. Its protein is CASSLLRTEAFF.

This clonotype was counted only a few times. The CDR3 sequence: CASRQTGDRETQYF. The CDR3 nucleotides are TGTGCCAGCAGACAAACCGGCGATAGAGAGACCCAGTACTTC. This rearrangement joins TRBV12-3 or TRBV12-4 to TRBJ2-5; D uncertain. Trimming shortened V by 6 bases and J by 4 bases, and 15 bases separated the two germline ends. The CDR3 sequence is 14 residues long.

The chain employs TRBV28 and TRBJ1-5; D not certain. The germline V gene has CDR1 MDHEN and CDR2 SYDVKM. V gave up 2 bases and J gave up 2 bases, with 7 bases separating them. CDR3 length: 14 residues. In DNA form, the CDR3 reads TGTGCCAGCAGTTTAACCCGGGGCAATCAGCCCCAGCATTTT. Translated: CASSLTRGNQPQHF.

This clonotype was counted only a few times. The chain couples TRBV4-1 to TRBJ2-7; D unclear. The CDR3 consists of 14 residues. From germline, CDR1 is MGHRA and CDR2 YSYEKL. V lost 0 bases, J lost 3 bases, and 9 bases lay in between. The DNA for the CDR3 is TGCGCCAGCAGCCAAGAGCCACGGTACTACGAGCAGTACTTC. It yields the protein CASSQEPRYYEQYF.

This clonotype has ten or more counts. This chain joins TRBV11-2 and TRBJ2-2; 11 bases agree with TRBD2. Germline CDR1 reads SGHAT; CDR2 reads FQNNGV. The V and J ends lost 2 bases and 6 bases, in that order; junction bases with no gene match: 11. The CDR3 is 18 amino acids. In DNA form, the CDR3 reads TGTGCCAGCAGCTTATCCTCCACTAGCGGGAGTTCCTCCGGGGAGCTGTTTTTT. This encodes CASSLSSTSGSSSGELFF.

The V gene is TRBV7-2, the J gene TRBJ2-1, with a weak D call TRBD2 (7 bases). Trimming left V 6 bases short and J 7 bases short, with 13 bases between. Germline CDR1 and CDR2: SGHTA and FQGNSA. The CDR3 length is 13 residues. This CDR3 reads CASRGGGSNEQFF. For the CDR3, the DNA is TGTGCCAGCAGGGGAGGGGGTTCAAATGAGCAGTTCTTC. Variable domain in full (rest from reference TRBV7-2 and TRBJ2-1): GAGVSQSPSNKVTEKGKDVELRCDPISGHTALYWYRQSLGQGLEFLIYFQGNSAPDKSGLPSDRFSAERTGGSVSTLTIQRTQQEDSAVYLCASRGGGSNEQFFGPGTRLTVL.

This clonotype was detected ten times or more. This rearrangement joins TRBV7-2 to TRBJ2-5; maybe TRBD2 (5 bases). CDR3 length: 15 residues. The germline CDR1 and CDR2 sequences are SGHTA and FQGNSA. V was pared by 1 base and J by 5 bases, with 14 bases between. The CDR3 spells CASSLDWRVWETQYF. Written as DNA, the CDR3 is TGTGCCAGCAGCTTAGATTGGCGGGTCTGGGAGACCCAGTACTTC.

The sample holds many counts of this clonotype. The chain employs TRBV18 and TRBJ2-2; TRBD2 is a possible D gene (5 bases). CDR1 and CDR2 from the germline V gene are KGHSH and LQKENI. The CDR3 totals 15 residues. Trimming cost V 2 bases and J 2 bases, with 9 bases left between them. The CDR3 region has the DNA TGTGCCAGCTCACCAGTGACTACTAACACCGGGGAGCTGTTTTTT. Protein: CASSPVTTNTGELFF.

Ten or more counts support this clonotype. The chain recombines TRBV20-1 with TRBJ2-1, with a tentative D call TRBD2 (6 bases). Germline V gene lookup returns CDR1 DFQATT and CDR2 SNEGSKA (reference sequence). V lost 5 bases to trimming and J lost 5 bases, with 22 bases between them. This CDR3 comprises 16 residues. CDR3 sequence (DNA): TGCAGTGCTGGCACTATGGTAGCGGAGCTGAACAATGAGCAGTTCTTC. Amino acid sequence: CSAGTMVAELNNEQFF.

The sample holds many counts of this clonotype. The chain has TRBV25-1 and TRBJ1-6, with unresolved D. The V and J ends lost 5 bases and 9 bases respectively, with 11 bases between them. The CDR3 covers 13 residues. Per germline, CDR1 MGHDK and CDR2 SYGVNS. The CDR3 is CASSPLGGSPLHF. Written as DNA, the CDR3 is TGTGCCAGCAGTCCCCTTGGAGGTTCACCCCTCCACTTT.

This clonotype was observed at least ten times. The chain combines TRBV6-2 or TRBV6-3 with TRBJ2-1; 7 bases line up with TRBD2. The junction had 9 bases not matched to a gene; V was cut back by 5 bases and J by 5 bases. The CDR3 totals 15 residues. Per the germline V gene, CDR1 is MNHEY and CDR2 is SVGEGT. The CDR3 DNA reads TGTGCCAGCAGTGGACGGGAGGCCGGGAACAATGAGCAGTTCTTC. Its translation: CASSGREAGNNEQFF.

Many counts were recorded for this clonotype. The chain joins TRBV5-6 to TRBJ1-5; TRBD1 matches 8 bases. Germline CDR1 reads SGHDT; CDR2 reads YYEEEE. The CDR3 runs to 14 residues. Unmatched junction bases numbered 7, after V lost 4 bases and J lost 7 bases. The CDR3 sequence: CASSQGQDGQPQHF. The CDR3 DNA follows: TGTGCCAGCAGCCAGGGACAGGACGGACAGCCCCAGCATTTT.

In its sample, this clonotype was seen many times. V usage is TRBV10-3 and J usage is TRBJ2-5; D may be TRBD1 (6 bases). In germline, CDR1 is ENHRY, CDR2 SYGVKD. The V end lost 4 bases, the J end lost 9 bases, and 24 bases lay between the germline ends. The CDR3 spans 16 residues. The CDR3 DNA reads as TGTGCCATCAGTGCCCTCCTCGTGGGGGCCCATCGAGCCCAGTACTTC. This gives the protein CAISALLVGAHRAQYF.

The sample holds many counts of this clonotype. The rearrangement joins TRBV12-3 or TRBV12-4 to TRBJ2-1; TRBD1 matches 7 bases. V dropped 3 bases and J dropped 6; count of bases not matched to a gene: 8. CDR3 length equals 15 residues. Here the CDR3 reads CASSFETGLINEQFF. The DNA for the CDR3 is TGTGCCAGCAGTTTCGAGACAGGGTTGATCAATGAGCAGTTCTTC.

In its sample, this clonotype was seen many times. V and J are TRBV3-1 and TRBJ2-7; D gene ambiguous. V lost 2 bases and J 0 bases, leaving 11 bases between the germline ends. This CDR3 is built from 15 residues. Germline V lookup: CDR1 LGHDT, CDR2 YNNKEL (reference sequence). CDR3 sequence: CASSQSQVSSYEQYF. The CDR3 nucleotides are TGTGCCAGCAGCCAATCGCAGGTTAGCTCCTACGAGCAGTACTTC.

With respect to this clonotype: This may come from a read error, since a much larger clone is one base off. The genes are TRBV28 and TRBJ1-4; the D is unclear. Germline-derived CDR1 and CDR2 are MDHEN and SYDVKM. CDR3 length: 12 residues. The CDR3 DNA reads as TGTGCCAGCAATTTACCGGTAGAAAAACTGTTTTTT. Protein: CASNLPVEKLFF.

In this sample, this clonotype turned up a few times. The J gene is TRBJ1-2, the V gene TRBV30; D call uncertain. CDR1 and CDR2 from the germline V gene are GTSNPN and SVGIG (reference sequence). The CDR3 extends over 12 amino acids. Between the trimmed V and J ends, which lost 4 bases and 7 bases, there was a span of 13 bases. In DNA, the CDR3 is TGTGCCTGGACTCCAGGTCCACCTGGCTACACCTTC. Translated: CAWTPGPPGYTF. Full variable domain (missing parts from reference TRBV30 and TRBJ1-2): SQTIHQWPATLVQPVGSPLSLECTVEGTSNPNLYWYRQAAGRGLQLLFYSVGIGQISSEVPQNLSASRPQDRQFILSSKKLLLSDSGFYLCAWTPGPPGYTFGSGTRLTVV.

This clonotype has at least ten counts. This chain uses TRBV13 with TRBJ2-1, with unresolved D. The ends were cut back, 4 bases at V and 7 bases at J, with 8 bases in the middle. Germline assignment: CDR1 PRHDT and CDR2 FYEKMQ (reference sequence). This CDR3 region has 12 residues. The CDR3 DNA reads TGTGCCAGCAGCTCCCGACTGAATGAGCAGTTCTTC. It specifies CASSSRLNEQFF.

V gene TRBV7-2 combines with J gene TRBJ1-1; 11 bases line up with TRBD1. The germline CDR1 and CDR2 sequences are SGHTA and FQGNSA. Losses at the gene ends were 6 bases for V and 4 bases for J; bases not matched to a gene: 4. The CDR3 extends over 14 amino acids. This chain's CDR3 is CASSWGQGVTEAFF. CDR3 nucleotide sequence: TGTGCCAGCAGTTGGGGACAGGGGGTCACTGAAGCTTTCTTT. The whole variable domain, remainder taken from reference TRBV7-2 and TRBJ1-1, is GAGVSQSPSNKVTEKGKDVELRCDPISGHTALYWYRQSLGQGLEFLIYFQGNSAPDKSGLPSDRFSAERTGGSVSTLTIQRTQQEDSAVYLCASSWGQGVTEAFFGQGTRLTVV.

This clonotype was found many times. This sequence joins TRBV10-3 and TRBJ2-5, with TRBD1 as a possible D gene (6 bases). CDR1 is ENHRY and CDR2 is SYGVKD in the germline V gene. The CDR3 is 15 residues long. Trimming removed 2 bases at V and 1 base at J, with 11 bases between. The CDR3: CAISENLGGQETQYF. The DNA of the CDR3 is TGTGCCATCAGTGAGAATTTAGGGGGCCAAGAGACCCAGTACTTC.

The chain couples TRBV4-1 to TRBJ1-2; D call uncertain. Germline CDR1 and CDR2: MGHRA and YSYEKL. The CDR3 length is 15 residues. V lost 2 bases to trimming and J lost 0 bases, with 10 bases between them. CDR3 amino acids: CASSQSSESNYGYTF. The CDR3 coding sequence is TGCGCCAGCAGCCAATCGTCGGAATCTAACTATGGCTACACCTTC.

This clonotype has ten or more counts. J is TRBJ2-1 and V is TRBV5-1, with D uncertain. This CDR3 spans 14 amino acids. Trimming cost V 1 base and J 7 bases, with 12 bases left between them. The germline gives CDR1 SGHRS, CDR2 YFSETQ. The CDR3 protein is CASSLIATRNEQFF. CDR3 in DNA: TGCGCCAGCAGCTTGATAGCTACGCGGAATGAGCAGTTCTTC.

The table lists this clonotype with a few counts. The chain links TRBV3-1 to TRBJ2-7; no definite D call. Trimming took off 4 bases at V and 3 bases at J, with 16 bases between the two ends. Germline V gene sequence: CDR1 LGHDT, CDR2 YNNKEL (reference sequence). The length of the CDR3 is 15 residues. The CDR3 nucleotides are TGTGCCAGCAGCCCTCAGGCAATTAACCTCTACGAGCAGTACTTC. It specifies CASSPQAINLYEQYF.

The chain has TRBV19 and TRBJ1-2, with D possibly matching TRBD1 (6 bases). V was pared by 1 base and J by 5 bases, with 14 bases between. CDR3 length equals 15 residues. Germline V gene sequence: CDR1 LNHDA, CDR2 SQIVND (reference sequence). CDR3 region: CASSIAEGQPYGYTF. The DNA for the CDR3 is TGTGCCAGTAGTATAGCCGAAGGACAGCCTTATGGCTACACCTTC.

This clonotype was recorded a few times. This rearrangement joins TRBV6-1 to TRBJ2-2, with 8 bases aligning to TRBD2. The CDR3 length is 14 residues. Trimming cost V 6 bases and J 4 bases; bases outside gene matches: 4. Germline CDR1 is MNHNS and CDR2 is SASEGT. DNA for the CDR3: TGTGCCAGCAGCGGACTAGCTCTCACCGGGGAGCTGTTTTTT. Protein sequence: CASSGLALTGELFF.

This clonotype occurred a few times. The chain has TRBV5-8 and TRBJ1-5; 8 nucleotides align to TRBD1. V dropped 4 bases and J dropped 11; count of bases not matched to a gene: 8. The CDR3 has 13 residues. Germline V gives CDR1 SGHTS, CDR2 YDEGEE. The CDR3, as DNA: TGTGCCAGCAGCAAAGTTCAGGACAGGGCCCAGCATTTT. Translated: CASSKVQDRAQHF.

This clonotype appeared many times. The chain has TRBV27 and TRBJ2-3, with no clear D. Germline CDR1 reads MNHEY; CDR2 reads SMNVEV (reference sequence). The CDR3 has 13 residues. V lost 3 bases, J lost 0 bases, and 4 bases lay in between. The CDR3 coding sequence is TGTGCCAGCAGTTTCGCTAGCACAGATACGCAGTATTTT. It codes for CASSFASTDTQYF.

With regard to this clonotype: The junction and the germline gene differ at one end; a read error may be behind it. The chain carries TRBV18 and TRBJ2-2; D may be TRBD2 (6 bases). The CDR3 length is 15 residues. Germline CDR1 is KGHSH and CDR2 is LQKENI. Here the CDR3 reads CASSPVTTNTGGLFF. DNA of the CDR3: TGTGCCAGCTCACCAGTGACTACTAACACCGGGGGGCTGTTTTTT.

Turning to this clonotype: This could be a read error, since a much larger clone is one nucleotide away. V is TRBV20-1 and J is TRBJ2-7; 10 bases align to TRBD2. The length of the CDR3 is 15 residues. Per germline, CDR1 DFQATT and CDR2 SNEGSKA (reference sequence). The CDR3: CGAKDSSGSTYEQYF. As DNA, the CDR3 is TGCGGTGCTAAAGACTCTAGCGGGAGTACCTACGAGCAGTACTTC.

On this clonotype: It may be a read error: a sequence one base away is much more abundant. The V and J genes are TRBV5-1 and TRBJ2-7; D gene ambiguous. The CDR3 totals 12 residues. Germline V CDR1 and CDR2: SGHRS, YFSETQ. In DNA form, the CDR3 reads TGCGTCAGCAGATTTAGTAACTACGAGCAGTACTTC. This gives the protein CVSRFSNYEQYF.

This clonotype turned up a few times. Being one base from a much bigger clone, this may be a read error. V usage is TRBV12-3 or TRBV12-4 and J usage is TRBJ2-5; 11 bases are shared with TRBD1. V dropped 5 bases and J dropped 6; count of bases not matched to a gene: 5. The CDR3 is 14 residues long. The CDR3 DNA reads as TGTGCCAGCAGTCTCCGGGACAGGGGGAAGACCCAGTACTTC. This codes for CASSLRDRGKTQYF.